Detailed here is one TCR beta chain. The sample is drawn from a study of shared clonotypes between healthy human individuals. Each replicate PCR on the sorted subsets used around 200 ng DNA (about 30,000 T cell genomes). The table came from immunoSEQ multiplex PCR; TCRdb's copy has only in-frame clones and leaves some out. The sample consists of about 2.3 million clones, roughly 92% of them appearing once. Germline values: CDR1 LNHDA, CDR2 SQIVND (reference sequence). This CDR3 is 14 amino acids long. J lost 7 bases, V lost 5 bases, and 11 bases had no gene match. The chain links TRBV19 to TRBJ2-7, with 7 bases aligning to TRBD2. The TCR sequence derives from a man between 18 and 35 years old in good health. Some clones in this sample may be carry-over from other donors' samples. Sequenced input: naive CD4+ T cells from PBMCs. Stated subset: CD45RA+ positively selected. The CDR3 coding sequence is TGTGCCAGTAGTTCTAGCGGACGAGGGCGGGAGCAGTACTTC. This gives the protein CASSSSGRGREQYF.